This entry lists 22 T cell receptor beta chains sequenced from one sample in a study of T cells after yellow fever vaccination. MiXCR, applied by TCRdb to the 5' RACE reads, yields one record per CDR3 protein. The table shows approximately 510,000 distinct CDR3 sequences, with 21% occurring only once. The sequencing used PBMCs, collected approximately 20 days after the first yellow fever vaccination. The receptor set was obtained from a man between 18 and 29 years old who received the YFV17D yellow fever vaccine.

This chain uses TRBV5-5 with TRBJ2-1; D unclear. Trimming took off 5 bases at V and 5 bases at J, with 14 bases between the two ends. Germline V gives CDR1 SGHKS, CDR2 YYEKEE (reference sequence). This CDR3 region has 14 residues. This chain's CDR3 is CASSYSPRDNEQFF. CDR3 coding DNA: TGTGCCAGCAGTTATTCACCTAGAGACAATGAGCAGTTCTTC. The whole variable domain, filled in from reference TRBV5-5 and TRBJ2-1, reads DAGVTQSPTHLIKTRGQQVTLRCSPISGHKSVSWYQQVLGQGPQFIFQYYEKEERGRGNFPDRFSARQFPNYSSELNVNALLLGDSALYLCASSYSPRDNEQFFGPGTRLTVL.

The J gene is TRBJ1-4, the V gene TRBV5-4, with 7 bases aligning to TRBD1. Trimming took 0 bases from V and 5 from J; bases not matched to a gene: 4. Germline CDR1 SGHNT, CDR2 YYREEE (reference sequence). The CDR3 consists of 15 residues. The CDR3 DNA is TGTGCCAGCAGCTTGGATGGCAGGGGGAATGAAAAACTGTTTTTT. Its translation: CASSLDGRGNEKLFF. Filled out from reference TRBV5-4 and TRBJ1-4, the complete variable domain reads ETGVTQSPTHLIKTRGQQVTLRCSSQSGHNTVSWYQQALGQGPQFIFQYYREEENGRGNFPPRFSGLQFPNYSSELNVNALELDDSALYLCASSLDGRGNEKLFFGSGTQLSVL.

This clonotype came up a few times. In DNA, the CDR3 is TGTGCCACCAGTGACCCTAAGACAGGGGGCGAGTACACCGGGGAGCTGTTTTTT. Protein product: CATSDPKTGGEYTGELFF. The chain carries TRBV24-1 and TRBJ2-2; the match to TRBD1 covers 10 bases. The CDR3 is 18 residues long. V lost 4 bases, J lost 3 bases, and 10 bases stayed unmatched. Germline-derived CDR1 and CDR2 are KGHDR and SFDVKD.

The CDR3 nucleotides read TGTGCCACCAGCAGAGATAGAATCTCTGGGGCCAACGTCCTGACTTTC. It yields the protein CATSRDRISGANVLTF. The rearrangement joins TRBV15 to TRBJ2-6; the D is unclear. Germline V gives CDR1 LNHNV, CDR2 YYDKDF (reference sequence). The CDR3 is 16 amino acids. The V gene lost 0 bases and the J gene lost 0 bases, with 6 bases spanning the gap.

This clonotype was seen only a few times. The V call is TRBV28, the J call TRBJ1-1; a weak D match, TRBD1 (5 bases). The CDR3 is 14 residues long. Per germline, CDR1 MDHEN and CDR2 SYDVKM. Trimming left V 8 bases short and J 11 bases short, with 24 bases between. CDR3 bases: TGTGCCAGCGCGGCGGAGACAGTTAGGTTTTTGGCTTTCTTT. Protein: CASAAETVRFLAFF.

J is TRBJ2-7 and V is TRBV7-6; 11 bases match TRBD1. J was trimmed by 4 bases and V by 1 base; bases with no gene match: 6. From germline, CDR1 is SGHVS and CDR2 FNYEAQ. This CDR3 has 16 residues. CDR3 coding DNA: TGTGCCAGCAGCTTAGGGACCGGGACAGGGGGATACGAGCAGTACTTC. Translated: CASSLGTGTGGYEQYF.

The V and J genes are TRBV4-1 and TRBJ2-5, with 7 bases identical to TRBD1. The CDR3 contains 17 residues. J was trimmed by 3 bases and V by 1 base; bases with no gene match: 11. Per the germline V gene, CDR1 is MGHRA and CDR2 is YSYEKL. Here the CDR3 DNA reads TGCGCCAGCAGCCAAGTAGGGGGCCGGGATGTAGAAGAGACCCAGTACTTC. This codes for CASSQVGGRDVEETQYF.

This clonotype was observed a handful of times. The CDR3 is CASSLGTGGQEQFF. The CDR3 DNA sequence: TGTGCCAGCAGCCTCGGGACAGGGGGCCAGGAGCAGTTCTTC. The chain couples TRBV9 to TRBJ2-1, with 12 bases aligning to TRBD1. V shed 4 bases and J 10 bases; nucleotides not matched to a gene: 6. Germline assignment: CDR1 SGDLS and CDR2 YYNGEE. The CDR3 consists of 14 residues.

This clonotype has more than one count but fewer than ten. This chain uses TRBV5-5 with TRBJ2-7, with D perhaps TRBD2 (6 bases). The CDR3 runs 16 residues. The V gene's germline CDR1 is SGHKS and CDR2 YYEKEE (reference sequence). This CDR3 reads CASSSHSVRDSNEQYV. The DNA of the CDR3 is TGTGCCAGCAGCTCGCACTCCGTCCGGGACTCCAACGAGCAGTACGTC.

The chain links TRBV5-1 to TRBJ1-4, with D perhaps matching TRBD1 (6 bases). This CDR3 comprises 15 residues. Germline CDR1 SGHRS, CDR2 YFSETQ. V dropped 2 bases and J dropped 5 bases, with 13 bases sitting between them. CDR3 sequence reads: CASSFTGSENEKLFF. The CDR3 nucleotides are TGCGCCAGCAGCTTCACAGGGAGCGAGAATGAAAAACTGTTTTTT.

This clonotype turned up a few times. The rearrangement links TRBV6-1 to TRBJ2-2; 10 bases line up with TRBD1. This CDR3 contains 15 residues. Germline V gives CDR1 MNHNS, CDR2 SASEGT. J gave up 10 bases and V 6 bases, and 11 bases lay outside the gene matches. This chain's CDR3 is CASSKRGQGREELFF. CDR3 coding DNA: TGTGCCAGCAGCAAACGGGGACAGGGGAGGGAGGAGCTGTTTTTT.

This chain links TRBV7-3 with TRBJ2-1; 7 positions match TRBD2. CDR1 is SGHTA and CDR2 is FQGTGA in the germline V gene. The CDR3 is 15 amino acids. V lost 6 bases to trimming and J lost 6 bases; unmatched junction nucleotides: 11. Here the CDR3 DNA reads TGTGCCAGCAGGGGAAGCGGGGCGGTCGGCAATGAGCAGTTCTTC. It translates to CASRGSGAVGNEQFF.

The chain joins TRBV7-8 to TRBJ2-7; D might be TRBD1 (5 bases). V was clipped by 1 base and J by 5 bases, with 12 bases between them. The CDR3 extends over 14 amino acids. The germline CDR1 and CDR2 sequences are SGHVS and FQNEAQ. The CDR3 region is CASSLVRERDEQYF. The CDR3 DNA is TGTGCCAGCAGCTTAGTCAGGGAAAGGGACGAGCAGTACTTC.

The CDR3 region has the DNA TGTGCCACCGGAGGGCGCGGAATGGGGGCCAAAAACATTCAGTACTTC. Its translation is CATGGRGMGAKNIQYF. This chain joins TRBV15 and TRBJ2-4, with D perhaps matching TRBD2 (6 bases). Germline V gene sequence: CDR1 LNHNV, CDR2 YYDKDF (reference sequence). The V end lost 8 bases, the J end lost 1 base, and 18 bases lay between the germline ends. This CDR3 spans 16 amino acids.

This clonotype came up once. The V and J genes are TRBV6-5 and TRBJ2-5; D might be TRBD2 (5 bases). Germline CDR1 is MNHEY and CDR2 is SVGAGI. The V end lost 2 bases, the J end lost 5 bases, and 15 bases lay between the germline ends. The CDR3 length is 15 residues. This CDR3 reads CASSYPEAGWETQYF. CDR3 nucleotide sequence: TGTGCCAGCAGTTACCCCGAGGCGGGCTGGGAGACCCAGTACTTC.

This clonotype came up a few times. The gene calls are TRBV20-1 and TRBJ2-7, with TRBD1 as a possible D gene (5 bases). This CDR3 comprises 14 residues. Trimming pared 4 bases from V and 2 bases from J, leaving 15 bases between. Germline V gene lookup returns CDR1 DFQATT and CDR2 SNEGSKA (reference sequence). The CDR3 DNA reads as TGCAGTGCTAAGGGGCACGACAGTACCTACGAGCAGTACGTC. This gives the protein CSAKGHDSTYEQYV.

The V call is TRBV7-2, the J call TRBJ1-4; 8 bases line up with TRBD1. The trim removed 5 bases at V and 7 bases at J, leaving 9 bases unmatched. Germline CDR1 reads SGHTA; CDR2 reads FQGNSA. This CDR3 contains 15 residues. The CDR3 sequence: CASSNTGQGGEKLFF. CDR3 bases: TGTGCCAGCAGCAATACCGGACAGGGAGGTGAAAAACTGTTTTTT.

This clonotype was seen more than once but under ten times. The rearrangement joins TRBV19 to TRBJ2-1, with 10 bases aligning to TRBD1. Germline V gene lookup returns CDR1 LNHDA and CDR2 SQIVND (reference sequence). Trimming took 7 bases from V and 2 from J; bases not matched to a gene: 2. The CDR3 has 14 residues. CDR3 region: CASTGQGAYNEQFF. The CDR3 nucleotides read TGTGCCAGTACCGGACAGGGGGCCTACAATGAGCAGTTCTTC. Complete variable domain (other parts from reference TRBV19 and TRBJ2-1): DGGITQSPKYLFRKEGQNVTLSCEQNLNHDAMYWYRQDPGQGLRLIYYSQIVNDFQKGDIAEGYSVSREKKESFPLTVTSAQKNPTAFYLCASTGQGAYNEQFFGPGTRLTVL.

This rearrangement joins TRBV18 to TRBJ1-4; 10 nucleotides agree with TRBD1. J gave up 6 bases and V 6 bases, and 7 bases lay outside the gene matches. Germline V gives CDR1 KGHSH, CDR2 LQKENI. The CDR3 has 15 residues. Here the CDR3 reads CASSPRQGAYEKLFF. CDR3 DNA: TGTGCCAGCTCGCCCCGACAGGGGGCTTATGAAAAACTGTTTTTT.

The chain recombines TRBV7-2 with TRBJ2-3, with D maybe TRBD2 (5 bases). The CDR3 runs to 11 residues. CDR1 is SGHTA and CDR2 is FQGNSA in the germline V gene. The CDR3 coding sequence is TGTGCGGGAGCGTGGGCGGATACGCAGTATTTT. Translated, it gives CAGAWADTQYF.

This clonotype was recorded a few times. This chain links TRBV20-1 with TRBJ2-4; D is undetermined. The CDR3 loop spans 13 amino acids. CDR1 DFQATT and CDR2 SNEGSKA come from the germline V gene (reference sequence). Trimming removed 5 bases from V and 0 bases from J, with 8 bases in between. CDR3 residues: CSASRLAKNIQYF. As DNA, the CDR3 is TGCAGTGCTTCGCGACTAGCCAAAAACATTCAGTACTTC.

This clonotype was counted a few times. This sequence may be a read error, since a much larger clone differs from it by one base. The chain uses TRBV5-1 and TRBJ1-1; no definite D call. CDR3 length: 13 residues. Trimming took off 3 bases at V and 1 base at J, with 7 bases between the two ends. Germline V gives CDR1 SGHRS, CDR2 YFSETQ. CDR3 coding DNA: TGCGCCAGCAGCTGGTCAGAGAACACTGAAGCTTTCTTT. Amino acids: CASSWSENTEAFF.